This passage covers 17 T cell receptor beta chains from one sample sequenced in a study of blood T cell repertoires in COVID-19. Using immunoSEQ multiplex PCR, the repertoire was profiled, and TCRdb retains in-frame clones only, with some absent. The sample yields roughly 100,000 clones, more than 85% seen once. The sequenced sample consisted of peripheral blood. Every receptor here comes from a man between 18 and 29 years old with acute or convalescent COVID-19.

The V and J genes are TRBV15 and TRBJ1-1, with no clear D. This CDR3 comprises 15 residues. Trimming removed 10 bases at V and 0 bases at J, with 18 bases between. Germline loops: CDR1 LNHNV, CDR2 YYDKDF (reference sequence). In DNA form, the CDR3 reads TGTGCCATCACGGAGGATAGGCACGTGAACACTGAAGCTTTCTTT. Its translation is CAITEDRHVNTEAFF.

The chain is built from TRBV3-1 (or the pseudogene TRBV3-2) and TRBJ1-1, with D perhaps matching TRBD1 (5 bases). There are 15 residues in the CDR3. CDR1 is LGHDT and CDR2 is YNNKEL in the germline V gene (reference sequence). V was pared by 1 base and J by 1 base, with 10 bases between. The CDR3 spells CASSQAATGNTEAFF. CDR3 sequence (DNA): TGTGCCAGCAGCCAAGCCGCTACAGGGAACACTGAAGCTTTCTTT.

J is TRBJ2-7 and V is TRBV7-6, with D perhaps matching TRBD1 (6 bases). The germline V gene has CDR1 SGHVS and CDR2 FNYEAQ. The germline V and J ends were trimmed by 1 base and 4 bases, with 8 bases remaining between them. This CDR3 comprises 13 residues. As DNA, the CDR3 is TGTGCCAGCAGCTTAGGGGACAAGTACGAGCAGTACTTC. Translated: CASSLGDKYEQYF.

The chain combines TRBV3-1 (or the pseudogene TRBV3-2) with TRBJ2-3; 13 bases agree with TRBD2. The CDR3 has 19 residues. V was pared by 3 bases and J by 1 base, with 10 bases of the junction left unmatched. Germline CDR1 is LGHDT and CDR2 is YNNKEL (reference sequence). CDR3 DNA: TGTGCCAGCAGCCAGTCAAGGACTAGCGGGGGCCGGGGCACAGATACGCAGTATTTT. Translation: CASSQSRTSGGRGTDTQYF.

This chain connects TRBV4-1 to TRBJ2-1; 9 nucleotides agree with TRBD2. The junction had 4 bases not matched to a gene; V was cut back by 4 bases and J by 9 bases. The CDR3 covers 13 residues. Germline assignment: CDR1 MGHRA and CDR2 YSYEKL. CDR3: CASSPGLAAEQFF. In DNA form, the CDR3 reads TGCGCCAGCAGCCCGGGACTAGCTGCTGAGCAGTTCTTC.

This clone was seen just once. The V and J genes are TRBV9 and TRBJ2-2, with 8 bases identical to TRBD1. The CDR3 is 15 amino acids. CDR1 is SGDLS and CDR2 is YYNGEE in the germline V gene. V was pared by 3 bases and J by 5 bases, with 6 bases of the junction left unmatched. For the CDR3, the DNA is TGTGCCAGCAGCGGTGGACAGGGCAGGACCGGGGAGCTGTTTTTT. Protein: CASSGGQGRTGELFF.

The chain employs TRBV2 and TRBJ1-2, with 9 bases identical to TRBD1. V shed 10 bases, J shed 3 bases, and the junction held 6 bases outside the gene matches. Germline-derived CDR1 and CDR2 are SNHLY and FYNNEI. The CDR3 is 13 residues long. The CDR3 DNA sequence: TGTGCCACCGCCGGGGACAGGGACTATGGCTACACCTTC. This gives the protein CATAGDRDYGYTF.

This rearrangement joins TRBV6-1 to TRBJ1-1; D unresolved. This CDR3 contains 17 residues. V was cut by 4 bases and J by 3 bases, with 21 bases left in between. The germline V gene encodes CDR1 MNHNS and CDR2 SASEGT. CDR3 loop: CASSAIPYQTEDTEAFF. Here the CDR3 DNA reads TGTGCCAGCAGTGCAATACCTTACCAGACGGAGGACACTGAAGCTTTCTTT.

The genes are TRBV27 and TRBJ1-2; 8 bases line up with TRBD1. Germline loops: CDR1 MNHEY, CDR2 SMNVEV (reference sequence). V lost 4 bases to trimming and J lost 8 bases; unmatched junction nucleotides: 6. CDR3 length: 13 residues. The CDR3 DNA is TGTGCCAGCAGTTCGCAGGGGGCGCGGGGCTACACCTTC. The encoded protein is CASSSQGARGYTF.

In this sample, this clone turned up once. This sequence joins TRBV19 and TRBJ1-1, with 7 bases identical to TRBD1. Trimming cost V 5 bases and J 4 bases; bases outside gene matches: 4. Looked up from germline, CDR1 is LNHDA and CDR2 is SQIVND (reference sequence). The CDR3 is 13 amino acids. CDR3 DNA sequence: TGTGCCAGTAGTTGGTCAGGGGGCACTGAAGCTTTCTTT. Its translation is CASSWSGGTEAFF.

V and J are TRBV6-5 and TRBJ1-4, with D unresolved. Between the trimmed V and J ends, which lost 0 bases and 6 bases, there was a span of 8 bases. The CDR3 is made up of 14 amino acids. The germline gives CDR1 MNHEY, CDR2 SVGAGI. Here the CDR3 DNA reads TGTGCCAGCAGTTACTCAGGGAGGGATGAAAAACTGTTTTTT. This encodes CASSYSGRDEKLFF.

This chain uses TRBV19 with TRBJ2-7; 9 bases are a match to TRBD1. The CDR3 is 17 residues long. CDR1 and CDR2 from the germline V gene are LNHDA and SQIVND (reference sequence). V shed 0 bases and J 1 base; nucleotides not matched to a gene: 7. CDR3 bases: TGTGCCAGTAGTATAGACTACCGGGACAGGGTGTCCTACGAGCAGTACTTC. It encodes CASSIDYRDRVSYEQYF.

The chain uses TRBV9 and TRBJ1-1, with 9 bases fitting TRBD1. After removal of 4 bases from V and 10 bases from J, the junction contained 14 bases not matched to a gene. Germline V gives CDR1 SGDLS, CDR2 YYNGEE. CDR3 length: 15 residues. The chain's CDR3 is CASSPFQGDRDRAFF. Here the CDR3 DNA reads TGTGCCAGCAGCCCCTTCCAGGGGGACAGGGATCGAGCTTTCTTT.

V gene TRBV30 combines with J gene TRBJ1-5, with a weak D call TRBD1 (6 bases). The CDR3 is 15 residues long. CDR1 is GTSNPN and CDR2 is SVGIG in the germline V gene (reference sequence). Trimming stripped 1 base from V and 2 bases from J, with 12 bases between. The CDR3 DNA sequence: TGTGCCTGGAGTGCAGGGGCATGGGGCAATCAGCCCCAGCATTTT. This sequence encodes CAWSAGAWGNQPQHF.

V usage is TRBV7-6 and J usage is TRBJ1-1, with D perhaps TRBD1 (5 bases). V was shortened by 4 bases and J by 1 base, with 7 bases between the two germline ends. The CDR3 loop spans 13 amino acids. Germline assignment: CDR1 SGHVS and CDR2 FNYEAQ. The CDR3 DNA follows: TGTGCCAGCAGCTCCACAGGGAACACTGAAGCTTTCTTT. This sequence encodes CASSSTGNTEAFF. Based on the CDR3 plus reference TRBV7-6 and TRBJ1-1, the full variable domain is GAGVSQSPRYKVTKRGQDVALRCDPISGHVSLYWYRQALGQGPEFLTYFNYEAQQDKSGLPNDRFSAERPEGSISTLTIQRTEQRDSAMYRCASSSTGNTEAFFGQGTRLTVV.

Regarding this clone: The sample carries other DNA sequences with the same CDR3. This sequence joins TRBV5-1 and TRBJ2-5, with 8 bases fitting TRBD1. The CDR3 runs to 14 residues. CDR1 is SGHRS, CDR2 YFSETQ, per germline. Germline trimming cut 4 bases from V and 2 bases from J; bases unmatched to any gene: 4. CDR3 loop: CASSRDRTQETQYF. CDR3 nucleotides: TGCGCCAGCAGCCGGGACAGGACTCAAGAGACCCAGTACTTC.

V is TRBV6-5 and J is TRBJ2-7; D not resolved. The CDR3 spans 15 residues. V lost 7 bases and J 0 bases, leaving 16 bases between the germline ends. CDR1 MNHEY and CDR2 SVGAGI come from the germline V gene. This chain's CDR3 is CASTRTHALSYEQYF. The CDR3 DNA follows: TGTGCCAGCACTAGAACCCATGCTCTCTCCTACGAGCAGTACTTC.